The source of this T cell receptor (beta chain) is a study of T cell responses to AZD1222 COVID-19 vaccine (dated by TCRdb to the early 2020s). General notes on the study: AZD1222 recipients given second doses at about 4 weeks or at about 12 weeks were pooled, since spike-specific TCR depth and breadth were not found to differ between the two schedules. A total of more than 230 trial participants underwent TCR sequencing, of whom 200 to 220 received two doses of AZD1222 and about 26 received two doses of the MenACWY control vaccine. Enrollment into the trials was organized by age into subgroups of 18-55, 56-69 and 70-plus years, and those subgroups contained roughly 150, 30 and 60 TCR-sequenced participants, respectively.

The CDR3 regions of human TCRbeta chains were analyzed by immunosequencing. The study's own analysis went as follows. TCRs in the repertoires were compared against a reference library of SARS-CoV-2-specific TCRs that had been generated with the MIRA antigen-specificity platform. Breadth was defined as the fraction of unique TCRs that were SARS-CoV-2-associated, and depth was defined as the fraction of total T cells that were SARS-CoV-2-associated. Using the MIRA data, each spike-specific TCR was mapped to the spike region that the TCR reacts to and placed in a CD4 or CD8 class. Log10-transformed breadth and depth values were compared by one-way ANOVA with Sidak's multiple comparisons tests. As stored in TCRdb, this immuneACCESS dataset retains in-frame rearrangements with V and J assigned. A fraction of the clones does not appear; measured against another copy, unresolved V genes explain less than half of the discrepancy, and the remainder lacks a known reason. V, J and clone size are taken as reported in that table, and D and trimming were inferred from the DNA itself. The sample data list approximately 110,000 clones, and around 86% of these were observed just once. The leading ten clones occupy roughly 1.1% of the sample.

The germline V gene sets CDR1 to SNHLY and CDR2 to FYNNEI. V is reduced by 6 bases and J by 5 bases, leaving a spacing of 19 bases between them. From the cysteine through the phenylalanine, the CDR3 covers 16 amino acids. Only the CDR3 DNA is retained, 48 bases long and in frame from the first base. In the paper's terms, the time point label means: baseline before first vaccination. The vaccinee samples were drawn from two UK trials, COV001 and COV002, one of which was a single-blind randomized controlled phase 2/3 trial testing AZD1222 (ChAdOx1 nCoV-19) in healthy adults. For TCRbeta chain sequencing, PBMC samples were collected from trial participants at day 0 and at day 28 after the second dose. The paper as a whole reports these results and caveats: Conclusions about previously exposed vaccinees were limited because only 6 or 7 AZD1222 recipients were SARS-CoV-2 seropositive at baseline. After two AZD1222 doses, both the breadth and the depth of spike-specific TCRs were significantly higher than at day 0 and than in MenACWY recipients. Because no day 14 peak-response samples were available, repertoires were characterized only after the peak T cell response. CD4 TCRs associated with the vaccine covered the entire spike protein, and the dominant responses were in regions 160-218 and 743-854. Most participants were white British and females outnumbered males, and the authors suggested that clonal diversity may have been underestimated. In the small 56-69-year group, the increase in depth fell short of significance, most likely because of low power. Epitopes outside the regions mutated in the B.1.351 and B.1.1.7 variants were reportedly recognized by nearly half of the unique spike-specific TCRs.

Turning to this clone: No cognate antigen has been identified for it. Nothing much larger sits one base from this clone, and base qualities are not available.

The sequence links TRBV2 to TRBJ2-2, and TRBD1 may be the D gene, going by 6 matching bases. The specimen was peripheral blood, collected on day 0 of AZD1222 vaccination. This TCR was sampled from an adult in good health. The CDR3 amino acid sequence is: CASRKTGMSGTGELFF. The bases are TGTGCCAGCAGAAAAACAGGGATGTCGGGGACCGGGGAGCTGTTTTTT.